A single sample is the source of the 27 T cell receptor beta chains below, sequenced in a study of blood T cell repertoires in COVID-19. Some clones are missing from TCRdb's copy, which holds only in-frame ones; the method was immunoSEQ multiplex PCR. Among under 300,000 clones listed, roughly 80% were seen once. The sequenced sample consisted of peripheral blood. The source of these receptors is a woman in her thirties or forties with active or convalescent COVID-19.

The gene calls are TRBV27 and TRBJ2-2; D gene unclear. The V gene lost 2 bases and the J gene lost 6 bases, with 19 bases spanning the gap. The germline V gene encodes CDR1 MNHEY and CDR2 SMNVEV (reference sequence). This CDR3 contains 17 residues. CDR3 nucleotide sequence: TGTGCCAGCAGTTTAAGTCCCTTAGCATTGGGTCCCGGGGAGCTGTTTTTT. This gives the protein CASSLSPLALGPGELFF.

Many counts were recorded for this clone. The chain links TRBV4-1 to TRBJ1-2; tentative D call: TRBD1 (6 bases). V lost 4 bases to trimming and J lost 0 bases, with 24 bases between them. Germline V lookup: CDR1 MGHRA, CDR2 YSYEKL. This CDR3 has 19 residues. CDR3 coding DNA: TGCGCCAGCAGCCTCGGGACATCGCCCCCAACCTCAGCTAACTATGGCTACACCTTC. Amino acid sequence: CASSLGTSPPTSANYGYTF.

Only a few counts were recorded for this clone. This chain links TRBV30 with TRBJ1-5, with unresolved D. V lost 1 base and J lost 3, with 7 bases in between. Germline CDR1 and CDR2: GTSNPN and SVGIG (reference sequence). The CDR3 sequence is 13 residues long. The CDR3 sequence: CAWSGGNNQPQHF. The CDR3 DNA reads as TGTGCCTGGAGTGGCGGAAACAATCAGCCCCAGCATTTT.

This CDR3 reads CSGTRASSGNTIYF. CDR3 in DNA: TGCAGCGGAACCAGGGCGAGCTCTGGAAACACCATATATTTT. The chain recombines TRBV29-1 with TRBJ1-3; D might be TRBD1 (5 bases). Trimming shortened V by 7 bases and J by 0 bases, and 13 bases separated the two germline ends. This CDR3 contains 14 residues. Per the germline V gene, CDR1 is SQVTM and CDR2 is ANQGSEA.

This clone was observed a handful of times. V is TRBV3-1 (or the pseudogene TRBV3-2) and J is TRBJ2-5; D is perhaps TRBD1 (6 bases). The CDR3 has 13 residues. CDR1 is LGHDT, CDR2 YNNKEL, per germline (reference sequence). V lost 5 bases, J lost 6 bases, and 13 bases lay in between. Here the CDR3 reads CASSKGVRQTQYF. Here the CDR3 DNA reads TGTGCCAGCAGCAAGGGGGTGAGGCAGACCCAGTACTTC.

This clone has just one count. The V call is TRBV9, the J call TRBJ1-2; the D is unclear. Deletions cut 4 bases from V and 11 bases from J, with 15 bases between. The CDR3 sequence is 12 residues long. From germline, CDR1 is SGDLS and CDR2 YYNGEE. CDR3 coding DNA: TGTGCCAGCAGCAGCCCCAGGACGGGATACACCTTC. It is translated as CASSSPRTGYTF.

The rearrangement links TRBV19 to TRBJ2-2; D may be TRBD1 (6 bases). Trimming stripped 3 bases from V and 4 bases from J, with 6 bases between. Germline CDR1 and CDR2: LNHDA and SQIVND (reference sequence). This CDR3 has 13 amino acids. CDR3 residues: CASSMGATGELFF. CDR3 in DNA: TGTGCCAGTAGTATGGGGGCCACCGGGGAGCTGTTTTTT.

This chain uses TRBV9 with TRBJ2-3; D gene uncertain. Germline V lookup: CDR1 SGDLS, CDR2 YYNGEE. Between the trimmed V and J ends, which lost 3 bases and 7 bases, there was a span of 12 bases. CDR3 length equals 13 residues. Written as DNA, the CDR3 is TGTGCCAGCAGCGCCGAGACATGGCATACGCAGTATTTT. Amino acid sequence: CASSAETWHTQYF. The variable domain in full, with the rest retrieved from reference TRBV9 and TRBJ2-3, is DSGVTQTPKHLITATGQRVTLRCSPRSGDLSVYWYQQSLDQGLQFLIQYYNGEERAKGNILERFSAQQFPDLHSELNLSSLELGDSALYFCASSAETWHTQYFGPGTRLTVL.

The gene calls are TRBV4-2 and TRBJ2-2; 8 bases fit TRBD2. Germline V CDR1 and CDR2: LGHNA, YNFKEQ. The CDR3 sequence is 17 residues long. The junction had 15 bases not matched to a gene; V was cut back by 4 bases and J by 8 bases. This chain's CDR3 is CASSLGAGRGGFGELFF. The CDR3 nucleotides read TGTGCCAGCAGCCTCGGAGCAGGACGGGGGGGTTTTGGGGAGCTGTTTTTT.

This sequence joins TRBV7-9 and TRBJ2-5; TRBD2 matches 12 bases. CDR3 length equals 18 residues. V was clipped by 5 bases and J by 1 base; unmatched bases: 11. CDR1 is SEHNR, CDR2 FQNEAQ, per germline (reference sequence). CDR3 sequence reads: CASSTRILAGGFQETQYF. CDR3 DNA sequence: TGTGCCAGCAGCACTCGAATACTAGCGGGGGGTTTCCAAGAGACCCAGTACTTC.

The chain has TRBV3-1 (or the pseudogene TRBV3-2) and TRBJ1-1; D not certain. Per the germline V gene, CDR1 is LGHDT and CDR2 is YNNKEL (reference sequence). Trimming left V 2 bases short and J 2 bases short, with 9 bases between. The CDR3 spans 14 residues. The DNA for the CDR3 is TGTGCCAGCAGCCAAACGGTGCGTAACACTGAAGCTTTCTTT. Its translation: CASSQTVRNTEAFF.

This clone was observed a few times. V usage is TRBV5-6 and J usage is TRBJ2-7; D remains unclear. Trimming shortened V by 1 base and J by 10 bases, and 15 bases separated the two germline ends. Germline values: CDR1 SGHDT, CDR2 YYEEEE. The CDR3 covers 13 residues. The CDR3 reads CASSLSSRRGQYV. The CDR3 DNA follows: TGTGCCAGCAGCTTGTCGAGTCGGCGAGGCCAGTACGTC.

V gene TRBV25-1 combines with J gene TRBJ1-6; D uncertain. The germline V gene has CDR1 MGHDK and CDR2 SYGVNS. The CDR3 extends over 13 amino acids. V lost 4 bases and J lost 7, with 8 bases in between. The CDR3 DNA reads TGTGCCAGCAGTGGAGGGTACAATTCACCCCTCCACTTT. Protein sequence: CASSGGYNSPLHF.

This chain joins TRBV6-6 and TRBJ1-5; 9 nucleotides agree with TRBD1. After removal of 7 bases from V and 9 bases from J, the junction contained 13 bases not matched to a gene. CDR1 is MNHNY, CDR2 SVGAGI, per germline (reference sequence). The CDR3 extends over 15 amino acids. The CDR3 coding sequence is TGTGCCAGCACCTACCTACAGGGGGCCCTTGGGCCCCAGCATTTT. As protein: CASTYLQGALGPQHF.

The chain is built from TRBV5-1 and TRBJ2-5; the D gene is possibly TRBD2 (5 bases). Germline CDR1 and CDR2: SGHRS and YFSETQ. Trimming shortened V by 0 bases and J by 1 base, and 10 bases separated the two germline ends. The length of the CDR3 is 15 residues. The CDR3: CASSLAGSVQETQYF. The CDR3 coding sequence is TGCGCCAGCAGCTTGGCGGGGTCAGTCCAAGAGACCCAGTACTTC.

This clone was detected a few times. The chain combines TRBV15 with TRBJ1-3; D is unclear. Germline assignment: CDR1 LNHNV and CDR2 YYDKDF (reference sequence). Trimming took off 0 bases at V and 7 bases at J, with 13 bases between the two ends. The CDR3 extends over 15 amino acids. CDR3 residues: CATSRDRINGNTIYF. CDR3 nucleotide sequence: TGTGCCACCAGCAGAGATAGAATCAACGGGAACACCATATATTTT.

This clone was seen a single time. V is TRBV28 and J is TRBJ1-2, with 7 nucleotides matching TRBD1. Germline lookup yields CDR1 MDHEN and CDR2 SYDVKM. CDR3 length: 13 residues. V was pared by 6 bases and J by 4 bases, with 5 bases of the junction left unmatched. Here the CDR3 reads CASRLGTVYGYTF. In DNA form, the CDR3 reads TGTGCCAGCAGGCTCGGGACAGTCTATGGCTACACCTTC.

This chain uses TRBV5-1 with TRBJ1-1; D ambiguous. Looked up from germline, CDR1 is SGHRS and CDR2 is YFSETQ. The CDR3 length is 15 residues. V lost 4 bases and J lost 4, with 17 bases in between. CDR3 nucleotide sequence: TGCGCCAGCAGCGCAACGACTCTTGTCGGCACTGAAGCTTTCTTT. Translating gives CASSATTLVGTEAFF.

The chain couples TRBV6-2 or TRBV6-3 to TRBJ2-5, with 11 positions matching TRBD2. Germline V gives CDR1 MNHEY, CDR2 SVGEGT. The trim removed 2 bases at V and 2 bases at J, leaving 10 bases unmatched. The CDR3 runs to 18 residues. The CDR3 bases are TGTGCCAGCAGTTACCCTCCGTGGGCTAGCGGGGGGCAAGAGACCCAGTACTTC. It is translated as CASSYPPWASGGQETQYF.

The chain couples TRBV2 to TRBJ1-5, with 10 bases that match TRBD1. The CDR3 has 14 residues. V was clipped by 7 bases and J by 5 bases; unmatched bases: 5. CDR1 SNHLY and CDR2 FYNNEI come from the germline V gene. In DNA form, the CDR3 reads TGTGCCAGCAATTTGGACAGGGGGTATCAGCCCCAGCATTTT. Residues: CASNLDRGYQPQHF.

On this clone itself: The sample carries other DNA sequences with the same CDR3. CDR3 nucleotides: TGTGCCAGCTCACCCGACATGAACACTGAAGCTTTCTTT. It codes for CASSPDMNTEAFF. The chain uses TRBV18 and TRBJ1-1, with D uncertain. V was cut by 3 bases and J by 0 bases, with 5 bases left in between. CDR3 length equals 13 residues. Germline CDR1 KGHSH, CDR2 LQKENI.

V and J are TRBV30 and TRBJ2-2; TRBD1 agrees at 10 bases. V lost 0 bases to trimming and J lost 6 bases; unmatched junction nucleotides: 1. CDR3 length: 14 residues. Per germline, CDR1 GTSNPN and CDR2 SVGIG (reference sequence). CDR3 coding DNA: TGTGCCTGGAGTGTAGGGACAGGGGCCGGGGAGCTGTTTTTT. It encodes CAWSVGTGAGELFF.

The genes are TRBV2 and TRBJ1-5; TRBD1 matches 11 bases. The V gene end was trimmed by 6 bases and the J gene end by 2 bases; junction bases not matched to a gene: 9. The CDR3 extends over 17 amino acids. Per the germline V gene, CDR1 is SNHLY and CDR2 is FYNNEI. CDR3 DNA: TGTGCCAGCAGCGGGCCGGGACAGGGGGTGGGCAATCAGCCCCAGCATTTT. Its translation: CASSGPGQGVGNQPQHF.

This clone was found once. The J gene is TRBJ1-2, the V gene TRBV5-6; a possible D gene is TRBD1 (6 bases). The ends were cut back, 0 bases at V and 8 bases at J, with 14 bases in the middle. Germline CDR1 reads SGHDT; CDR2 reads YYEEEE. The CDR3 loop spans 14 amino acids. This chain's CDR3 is CASSLGMWQGGYTF. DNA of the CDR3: TGTGCCAGCAGCTTGGGAATGTGGCAGGGGGGCTACACCTTC. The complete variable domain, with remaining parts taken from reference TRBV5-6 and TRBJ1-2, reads DAGVTQSPTHLIKTRGQQVTLRCSPKSGHDTVSWYQQALGQGPQFIFQYYEEEERQRGNFPDRFSGHQFPNYSSELNVNALLLGDSALYLCASSLGMWQGGYTFGSGTRLTVV.

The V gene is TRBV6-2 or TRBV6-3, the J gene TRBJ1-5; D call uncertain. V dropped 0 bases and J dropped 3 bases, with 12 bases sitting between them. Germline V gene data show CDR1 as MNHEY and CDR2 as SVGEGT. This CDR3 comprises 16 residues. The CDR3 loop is CASSYSTGSHNQPQHF. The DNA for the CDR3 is TGTGCCAGCAGTTACTCGACTGGGAGCCACAATCAGCCCCAGCATTTT.

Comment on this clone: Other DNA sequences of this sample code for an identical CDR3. The CDR3: CASSPGRAGNQPQHF. The CDR3 DNA reads TGTGCCAGCAGCCCGGGGAGGGCTGGCAATCAGCCCCAGCATTTT. The rearrangement uses TRBV2 and TRBJ1-5; no firm D call. Germline assignment: CDR1 SNHLY and CDR2 FYNNEI. Trimming left V 6 bases short and J 2 bases short, with 14 bases between. The CDR3 runs 15 residues.

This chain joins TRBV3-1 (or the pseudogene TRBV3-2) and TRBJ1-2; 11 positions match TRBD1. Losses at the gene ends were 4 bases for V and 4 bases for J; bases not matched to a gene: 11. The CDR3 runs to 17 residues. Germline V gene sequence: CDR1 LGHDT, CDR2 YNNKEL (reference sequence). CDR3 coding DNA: TGTGCCAGCAGCCCCCCAGGACAGGGGGCCCAATCCTATGGCTACACCTTC. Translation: CASSPPGQGAQSYGYTF.